The sequence of this TCR beta chain was determined in a study of T cell responses to AZD1222 COVID-19 vaccine. Whole-study findings and limits: Close to half of spike-specific TCRs reportedly recognize unmutated variant regions. Most donors were white British, females outnumbered males, and clonal diversity was possibly underestimated.

The V gene lost 5 bases and the J gene lost 9 bases, with 17 bases spanning the gap. The germline CDR1 and CDR2 sequences are SGHTA and FQGNSA. The CDR3 consists of 14 residues. With respect to this clone: Its specificity is not known.

The table came from immunoSEQ multiplex PCR; TCRdb's copy has only in-frame clones and leaves some out. The sample contains about 110,000 clones, about nine tenths of which appear only once. The rearrangement links TRBV7-2 to TRBJ2-4, with a weak D call TRBD2 (6 bases). The receptor was isolated from an adult in good health. Sequencing was performed on peripheral blood, taken on day 0 of AZD1222 vaccination. Here the CDR3 DNA reads TGTGCCAGCAGCGCCTCCGGGACTGCCGGCATTCAGTACTTC. Its translation is CASSASGTAGIQYF. Variable domain in full (rest from reference TRBV7-2 and TRBJ2-4): GAGVSQSPSNKVTEKGKDVELRCDPISGHTALYWYRQSLGQGLEFLIYFQGNSAPDKSGLPSDRFSAERTGGSVSTLTIQRTQQEDSAVYLCASSASGTAGIQYFGAGTRLSVL.